This T cell receptor beta chain was identified in a study of blood T cell repertoires in COVID-19 (dated by TCRdb to between 2020 and 2021). About the study as a whole: The collaborator samples originated in the United States, Italy and Spain and spanned the acute and convalescent phases of COVID-19. Samples came from the ongoing ImmuneRACE study (first 160 participants) plus 1,254 subjects from 6 global collaborators. The prospective study material was composed of cDNA or gDNA derived from T cells, B-cell-depleted T cells, or PBMCs. Subjects who had been exposed to COVID-19, were actively infected with it, or had recovered from it provided the deeply sampled blood TCRbeta repertoires that made up the dataset. The repertoires were released in a freely available public database meant as a resource for research on the immune response to SARS-CoV-2. Sample metadata almost always included a de-identified subject ID, COVID-19 status, age in years and sex. Where HLA class I and class II types were available, the types were taken from metadata supplied by the sample provider, not from assay-based typing.

The immunoSEQ Assay, a bias-controlled multiplex PCR, was used to amplify TCRbeta CDR3 regions from genomic DNA. The original methods were these. Within the assay, amplification of reference gene primers was used to estimate how many nucleated cells each sample contained. To quantify the absolute abundance of each unique TCRbeta CDR3 rearrangement, sequence reads were collapsed and filtered. For each sample, productive Simpson clonality was calculated as the square root of Simpson's diversity index over productive rearrangements. TCRdb retrieved this table from immuneACCESS and kept in-frame rearrangements only. Not all clones are present; in checked studies, unresolved V genes account for under half, and no reason is known for the remainder. The DNA gave D and trimming, while V, J and clone size come from that table. The sample profile shows 100,000 to 150,000 clones; roughly 85% of them were found once. 20% to 25% of the sample goes to the ten largest clones.

From the germline V gene, CDR1 is MDHEN and CDR2 is SYDVKM. Trimming removed 4 bases from V and 3 bases from J; the gene matches leave 3 bases unexplained. The CDR3, cysteine through phenylalanine, is 14 amino acids long. The read is trimmed to its CDR3 DNA, 42 bases read in frame from base 1. Regarding this clone: Its cognate antigen has yet to be identified. No much larger clone is present one base from it, and per-base qualities are unavailable.

Whole blood was collected in K2EDTA tubes by collaborating institutions according to the institutions' own protocols. Collaborator samples were shipped for TCRbeta analysis as frozen whole blood, isolated PBMCs, or DNA extracted from either sample type. Overall study outcomes, separate from this receptor: Clinical and demographic metadata were provided uncurated, with the amount varying by source and participant.

Sequences were obtained from peripheral blood. The receptor comes from a human donor in a cohort sampled during active COVID-19. The V and J segments used are TRBV28 and TRBJ2-7, and TRBD2 aligns with 10 junction nucleotides. The nucleotide sequence reads as follows: TGTGCCAGCAGTTATCAGCGGGGGGGCTACGAGCAGTACTTC. This encodes CASSYQRGGYEQYF.